A single sample is the source of the 19 T cell receptor beta chains below, sequenced in a study of chemoradiotherapy in HPV16-positive cancers. The method was immunoSEQ multiplex PCR; TCRdb's version includes in-frame clones alone and lacks a portion of them. This repertoire shows about 53,000 clones, 90% found once; its top ten account for 2.5% to 4%. Sequenced here: blood, sampled from a patient who underwent chemoradiotherapy. The receptor set was obtained from a human donor with HPV-associated anogenital cancer.

V is TRBV5-6 and J is TRBJ2-3; TRBD2 agrees at 12 bases. Germline CDR1 and CDR2: SGHDT and YYEEEE. The CDR3 runs to 15 residues. The V gene end was trimmed by 4 bases and the J gene end by 4 bases; junction bases not matched to a gene: 4. The CDR3 here is CASSVPSGRADTQYF. The CDR3 nucleotides read TGTGCCAGCAGCGTTCCTAGCGGGAGGGCAGATACGCAGTATTTT.

This chain links TRBV5-1 with TRBJ1-4, with TRBD1 as a possible D gene (5 bases). From germline, CDR1 is SGHRS and CDR2 YFSETQ. CDR3 length: 15 residues. V was pared by 4 bases and J by 6 bases, with 16 bases between. This CDR3 is CASSRQRGWDEKLFF. The CDR3 coding sequence is TGCGCCAGCAGCCGGCAGAGGGGATGGGATGAAAAACTGTTTTTT.

The CDR3 region has the DNA TGTGCCAGTAGTTCCTATCAGCGGGGCCCTTCCTACGAGCAGTACTTC. It translates to CASSSYQRGPSYEQYF. The rearrangement uses TRBV19 and TRBJ2-7; 7 bases are shared with TRBD2. Per germline, CDR1 LNHDA and CDR2 SQIVND (reference sequence). The length of the CDR3 is 16 residues. The junction had 11 bases not matched to a gene; V was cut back by 5 bases and J by 1 base. The full variable domain, in which reference TRBV19 and TRBJ2-7 provide the parts outside the CDR3, is DGGITQSPKYLFRKEGQNVTLSCEQNLNHDAMYWYRQDPGQGLRLIYYSQIVNDFQKGDIAEGYSVSREKKESFPLTVTSAQKNPTAFYLCASSSYQRGPSYEQYFGPGTRLTVT.

The rearrangement uses TRBV4-1 and TRBJ2-3; TRBD1 might be the D (6 bases). Germline CDR1 reads MGHRA; CDR2 reads YSYEKL. V was clipped by 0 bases and J by 14 bases, with 12 bases between them. This CDR3 has 12 residues. CDR3 bases: TGCGCCAGCAGCCAAGAGTCCAGGGGAAGGTATTTT. Translated: CASSQESRGRYF.

This clone was picked up one time. The rearrangement uses TRBV6-4 and TRBJ1-1; D is uncertain. CDR1 and CDR2 from the germline V gene are MRHNA and SNTAGT. Deletions cut 8 bases from V and 1 base from J, with 11 bases between. CDR3 length equals 13 residues. CDR3 coding DNA: TGTGCCAGCCAAGAACAGCCGAACACTGAAGCTTTCTTT. Encoded protein: CASQEQPNTEAFF.

This rearrangement joins TRBV5-1 to TRBJ2-6; 8 bases line up with TRBD1. Per germline, CDR1 SGHRS and CDR2 YFSETQ. This CDR3 has 17 amino acids. V was clipped by 0 bases and J by 4 bases; unmatched bases: 6. The CDR3, as DNA: TGCGCCAGCAGCTTGGCCTCAGGGGGCTCGGGGGCCAACGTCCTGACTTTC. It codes for CASSLASGGSGANVLTF.

The V gene is TRBV6-5, the J gene TRBJ1-1, with a weak D call TRBD1 (5 bases). This CDR3 region has 14 residues. Germline CDR1 MNHEY, CDR2 SVGAGI. The V end lost 5 bases, the J end lost 1 base, and 11 bases lay between the germline ends. The CDR3, as DNA: TGTGCCAGCAGTAGGGGACTGTCGAACACTGAAGCTTTCTTT. Its translation: CASSRGLSNTEAFF.

This chain links TRBV4-1 with TRBJ2-7; 7 bases are a match to TRBD2. The ends lost 4 bases at V and 0 bases at J; junction bases unmatched: 9. The CDR3 covers 16 residues. Germline assignment: CDR1 MGHRA and CDR2 YSYEKL. CDR3 loop: CASSRSSGLSSYEQYF. The CDR3, as DNA: TGCGCCAGCAGCCGATCTAGCGGCCTATCCTCCTACGAGCAGTACTTC.

This chain connects TRBV23-1 to TRBJ1-2; D might be TRBD1 (6 bases). TRBV23-1 is an ORF, with its function uncertain. Between the trimmed V and J ends, which lost 4 bases and 0 bases, there was a span of 18 bases. The CDR3 covers 17 residues. In DNA, the CDR3 is TGCGCCAGCAGTCCCCAGGGGCAGGAAGATCCTAACTATGGCTACACCTTC. The encoded protein is CASSPQGQEDPNYGYTF.

This chain links TRBV29-1 with TRBJ2-5, with D perhaps TRBD1 (6 bases). V lost 7 bases to trimming and J lost 5 bases, with 14 bases between them. The CDR3 length is 12 residues. Germline V gene data show CDR1 as SQVTM and CDR2 as ANQGSEA. The CDR3 loop reads CSGTGWRETQYF. Written as DNA, the CDR3 is TGCAGCGGCACAGGGTGGAGGGAGACCCAGTACTTC.

The V call is TRBV4-2, the J call TRBJ1-1; D perhaps matches TRBD1 (5 bases). Trimming pared 0 bases from V and 5 bases from J, leaving 13 bases between. Germline V gene sequence: CDR1 LGHNA, CDR2 YNFKEQ. This CDR3 region has 15 residues. The CDR3 nucleotides are TGTGCCAGCAGCCAAGATCGGGGGACCGGGACTGAAGCTTTCTTT. Amino acids: CASSQDRGTGTEAFF.

V is TRBV12-5 and J is TRBJ2-3; TRBD2 matches 7 bases. The CDR3 runs 15 residues. The germline V gene has CDR1 LGHNT and CDR2 FRNRAP. J was trimmed by 5 bases and V by 2 bases; bases with no gene match: 7. CDR3 nucleotides: TGTGCTAGTGGTTTGCCACGACTAGCAGAAGATACGCAGTATTTT. It yields the protein CASGLPRLAEDTQYF.

The V call is TRBV19, the J call TRBJ1-3; D is possibly TRBD1 (6 bases). The CDR3 loop spans 14 amino acids. Per germline, CDR1 LNHDA and CDR2 SQIVND (reference sequence). V was pared by 8 bases and J by 1 base, with 12 bases between. CDR3 sequence: CASSGTYSGNTIYF. The CDR3 region has the DNA TGTGCCAGTTCCGGGACATATTCTGGAAACACCATATATTTT. Full variable domain (remainder filled in from reference TRBV19 and TRBJ1-3): DGGITQSPKYLFRKEGQNVTLSCEQNLNHDAMYWYRQDPGQGLRLIYYSQIVNDFQKGDIAEGYSVSREKKESFPLTVTSAQKNPTAFYLCASSGTYSGNTIYFGEGSWLTVV.

V and J are TRBV7-2 and TRBJ2-7; D uncertain. V was trimmed by 5 bases and J by 6 bases, leaving 11 bases between them. Germline V gives CDR1 SGHTA, CDR2 FQGNSA. The CDR3 extends over 12 amino acids. The CDR3: CASSQITPEQYF. CDR3 bases: TGTGCCAGCAGCCAGATAACTCCCGAGCAGTACTTC.

CDR3 loop: CASSDVSGRGRNEQYF. The CDR3, as DNA: TGCGCCAGCAGCGACGTTAGCGGGAGGGGACGAAACGAGCAGTACTTC. This sequence joins TRBV4-3 and TRBJ2-7; TRBD2 agrees at 11 bases. J lost 5 bases, V lost 5 bases, and 11 bases had no gene match. This CDR3 contains 16 residues. Germline V gives CDR1 LGHNA, CDR2 YSLEER.

The chain recombines TRBV9 with TRBJ2-3; D ambiguous. The V end lost 3 bases, the J end lost 3 bases, and 14 bases lay between the germline ends. From germline, CDR1 is SGDLS and CDR2 YYNGEE. CDR3 length: 15 residues. The CDR3 loop is CASSETVTPTDTQYF. The CDR3 DNA follows: TGTGCCAGCAGCGAAACAGTAACTCCGACAGATACGCAGTATTTT. The complete variable domain, with remaining parts taken from reference TRBV9 and TRBJ2-3, reads DSGVTQTPKHLITATGQRVTLRCSPRSGDLSVYWYQQSLDQGLQFLIQYYNGEERAKGNILERFSAQQFPDLHSELNLSSLELGDSALYFCASSETVTPTDTQYFGPGTRLTVL.

The CDR3 sequence: CASSYSVREQYF. The CDR3 DNA sequence: TGTGCCAGCAGTTACTCGGTAAGGGAGCAGTACTTC. This chain connects TRBV6-6 to TRBJ2-7; D unresolved. Trimming shortened V by 0 bases and J by 7 bases, and 7 bases separated the two germline ends. Germline V CDR1 and CDR2: MNHNY, SVGAGI (reference sequence). The CDR3 length is 12 residues.

The genes are TRBV30 and TRBJ1-6; perhaps TRBD1 as D (5 bases). This CDR3 is 16 amino acids long. Germline CDR1 GTSNPN, CDR2 SVGIG (reference sequence). V lost 1 base and J lost 7, with 17 bases in between. DNA for the CDR3: TGTGCCTGGAGTGACTCGGGTGGACATCACAATTCACCCCTCCACTTT. Translating it yields CAWSDSGGHHNSPLHF.

This chain connects TRBV7-2 to TRBJ2-5; D unclear. This CDR3 contains 13 residues. Germline values: CDR1 SGHTA, CDR2 FQGNSA. The V end lost 3 bases, the J end lost 5 bases, and 10 bases lay between the germline ends. The CDR3 DNA reads TGTGCCAGCAGCTTTGGGGTAGGCGAGACCCAGTACTTC. It translates to CASSFGVGETQYF.